This TCR beta chain stems from a study of blood T cell repertoires in COVID-19. Whole-study context: Sites in the United States, Italy and Spain provided acute and convalescent COVID-19 samples. The analysed material was cDNA or gDNA that came from T cells, B-cell-depleted T cells, or PBMCs.

Trimming removed 4 bases from V and 4 bases from J, with 14 bases in between. CDR3 length: 15 amino acids. Germline CDR1 and CDR2: LNHDA and SQIVND (reference sequence). Per the original data handling: Reference gene primer amplification yielded estimated nucleated cell counts. Clones were read by immunoSEQ multiplex PCR, and TCRdb kept only the in-frame ones, dropping some. V and J calls and clone size are copied from that table; D and trimming were computed from the DNA. The sample consists of fewer than 200,000 clones, 65% to 85% of them appearing once. Participants came from around 25 US areas, aged about 18 to 100 years.

Input material: PBMCs or T cells enriched from blood (not recorded which). This chain connects TRBV19 to TRBJ2-1, with D uncertain. The sequence came from a woman aged 50 to 60 in a cohort exposed to, infected with or recovered from COVID-19 (not recorded which). CDR3 amino acids: CASSTPPGRYNEQFF. For the CDR3, the DNA is TGTGCCAGTAGTACTCCCCCCGGTCGGTACAATGAGCAGTTCTTC.